The clone carrying this T cell receptor (beta chain) has a handful of counts. PCR primers comprised 60 Vbeta and 13 Jbeta primers. Assay used: immunoSEQ multiplex PCR; TCRdb lists only in-frame clones, some missing. Of around 150,000 clones listed, roughly 83% are singletons. The sample originates from a study of cytomegalovirus exposure and HLA in healthy donors. The specimen was PBMCs. This TCR derives from a human donor in good health.

In nucleotides, the CDR3 is TGCGCCAGCAGCCAAGTCAGGGGGGCGGTTTGGGTGAACACTGAAGCTTTCTTT. Residues: CASSQVRGAVWVNTEAFF. The chain links TRBV4-1 to TRBJ1-1, with 7 bases lining up with TRBD1. J gave up 0 bases and V 1 base, and 11 bases lay outside the gene matches. The CDR3 extends over 18 amino acids. The germline V gene has CDR1 MGHRA and CDR2 YSYEKL.